This TCR beta chain derives from a study of T cell responses to AZD1222 COVID-19 vaccine (TCRdb year 2021). For the study in its entirety: AZD1222 recipients given second doses at about 4 weeks or at about 12 weeks were pooled, since spike-specific TCR depth and breadth were not found to differ between the two schedules. TCR sequencing covered more than 230 trial participants: 207 given two doses of AZD1222 and around 25 given two doses of MenACWY control vaccine. Trial participants were enrolled by age into subgroups of 18-55, 56-69 and 70-plus years, and around 150, 29 and 61 TCR-sequenced participants, respectively, were included in these subgroups. The study at large found these results: The 56-69-year group was small, and its depth increase did not reach significance, likely because of low power. After two AZD1222 doses, spike-specific TCR breadth and depth were significantly higher than at day 0 and than in MenACWY recipients. Reportedly, close to half of the unique spike-specific TCRs recognized epitopes lying outside the regions that are mutated in the B.1.351 and B.1.1.7 variants. Because no day 14 peak-response samples were available, repertoires were characterized only after the peak T cell response. Conclusions about previously exposed vaccinees are limited because only five to seven AZD1222 recipients were SARS-CoV-2 seropositive at baseline. Most participants were white British and females outnumbered males, and the authors suggested that clonal diversity may have been underestimated. CD4 TCRs associated with the vaccine covered the entire spike protein, and the dominant responses were in regions 160-218 and 743-854.

Taken with the paper, the label for time point translates to: baseline before first vaccination. The vaccinee samples were drawn from two UK trials, COV001 and COV002, one of which was a single-blind randomized controlled phase 2/3 trial testing AZD1222 (ChAdOx1 nCoV-19) in healthy adults. For TCRbeta chain sequencing, PBMC samples were collected from trial participants at day 0 and at day 28 after the second dose. The cysteine opens and the phenylalanine closes a CDR3 of 16 amino acids. CDR3 DNA only is kept here, 48 bases in frame from base 1. CDR1 and CDR2 are drawn from the germline V gene: MGHRA, YSYEKL. The junction carries 15 bases between V and J, which are trimmed by 0 bases and 3 bases respectively. As regards this clone: It lacks a known antigen. Per-base qualities were not stored, and no clone one base away is much larger.

The CDR3 regions of human TCRbeta chains were analyzed by immunosequencing. The paper's data handling went like this. Repertoire TCRs were checked for matches against a reference library of SARS-CoV-2-specific TCRs that had been generated using the MIRA antigen-specificity platform. Breadth was defined as the fraction of unique TCRs that were SARS-CoV-2-associated, and depth was defined as the fraction of total T cells that were SARS-CoV-2-associated. Using the MIRA data, each spike-specific TCR was assigned both to the spike region to which the TCR was reactive and to a CD4 or CD8 class. Log10-transformed breadth and depth values were compared by one-way ANOVA with Sidak's multiple comparisons tests. The clones in this table, taken by TCRdb from immuneACCESS, are in-frame only. Not every clone is retained; where verified, under half of the shortfall comes from an unresolved V gene, and the cause of the rest is unknown. The V and J calls and the clone size are those of that table, but D and trimming were determined from the DNA. The sample includes about 110,000 clones, with approximately 90% observed a single time. The ten top clones hold approximately 5% of the sample.

The sample here was peripheral blood, taken on day 0 of AZD1222 vaccination. The TCR sequence derives from an adult in good health. Recombination linked TRBV4-1 to TRBJ2-7; no confident D gene assignment can be made. The DNA sequence is given as TGCGCCAGCAGCCAAGATTTTGGATCCCAGGTCTACGAGCAGTACTTC. It is translated as CASSQDFGSQVYEQYF.